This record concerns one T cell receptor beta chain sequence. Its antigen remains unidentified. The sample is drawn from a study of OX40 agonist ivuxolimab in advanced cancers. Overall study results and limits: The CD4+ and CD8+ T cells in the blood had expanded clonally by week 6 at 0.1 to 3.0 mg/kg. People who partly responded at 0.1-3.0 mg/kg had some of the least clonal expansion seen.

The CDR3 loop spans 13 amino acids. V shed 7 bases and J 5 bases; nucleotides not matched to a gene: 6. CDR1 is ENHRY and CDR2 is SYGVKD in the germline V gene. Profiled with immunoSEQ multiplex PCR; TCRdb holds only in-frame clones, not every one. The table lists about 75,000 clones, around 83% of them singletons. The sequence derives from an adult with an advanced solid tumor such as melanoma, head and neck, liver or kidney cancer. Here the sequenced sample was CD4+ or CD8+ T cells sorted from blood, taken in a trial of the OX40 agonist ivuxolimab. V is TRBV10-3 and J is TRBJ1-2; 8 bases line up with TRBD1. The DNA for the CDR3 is TGTGCCATCACCCAGGGGGCTGAGTATGGCTACACCTTC. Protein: CAITQGAEYGYTF.